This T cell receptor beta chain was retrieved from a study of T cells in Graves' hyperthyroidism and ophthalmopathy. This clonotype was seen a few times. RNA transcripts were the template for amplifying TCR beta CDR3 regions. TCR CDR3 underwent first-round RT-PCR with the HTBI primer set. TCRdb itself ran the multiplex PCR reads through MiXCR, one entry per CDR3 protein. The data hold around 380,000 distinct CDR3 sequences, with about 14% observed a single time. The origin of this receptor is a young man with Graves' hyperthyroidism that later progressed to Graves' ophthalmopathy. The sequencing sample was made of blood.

The CDR3 spells CSARAGTGSTGELFF. CDR3 in DNA: TGCAGTGCTAGAGCCGGGACAGGGTCAACCGGGGAGCTGTTTTTT. The V call is TRBV20-1, the J call TRBJ2-2; 9 bases agree with TRBD1. The CDR3 is 15 amino acids. Trimming at V came to 1 base and at J to 5 bases, leaving 5 bases not matched to a gene. Germline CDR1 DFQATT, CDR2 SNEGSKA (reference sequence).